This T cell receptor beta chain stems from a study of blood T cell repertoires in COVID-19. Study context: The United States, Italy and Spain supplied acute and convalescent COVID-19 samples. The cDNA or gDNA used as material had been derived from T cells, B-cell-depleted T cells, or PBMCs.

Authors' processing steps: Amplifying reference gene primers gave estimates of nucleated cell counts. Sequenced by immunoSEQ multiplex PCR; TCRdb stores in-frame clones only, minus some. Clone size and the V and J calls come from that table; the DNA yielded D and trimming. The top ten clones hold 17% of a sample with 100,000 to 150,000 clones, around 81% of them seen once. This CDR3 region has 11 residues. The V end lost 5 bases, the J end lost 7 bases, and 8 bases lay between the germline ends. Per the germline V gene, CDR1 is MDHEN and CDR2 is SYDVKM. The chain links TRBV28 to TRBJ1-2; D uncertain. The sample comprised peripheral blood. The sequence was obtained from a man aged 30 to 45 with COVID-19, enrolled during active disease. The CDR3 DNA sequence: TGTGCCAGCAGTCATGGAGGTGGCTACACCTTC. Translation: CASSHGGGYTF.